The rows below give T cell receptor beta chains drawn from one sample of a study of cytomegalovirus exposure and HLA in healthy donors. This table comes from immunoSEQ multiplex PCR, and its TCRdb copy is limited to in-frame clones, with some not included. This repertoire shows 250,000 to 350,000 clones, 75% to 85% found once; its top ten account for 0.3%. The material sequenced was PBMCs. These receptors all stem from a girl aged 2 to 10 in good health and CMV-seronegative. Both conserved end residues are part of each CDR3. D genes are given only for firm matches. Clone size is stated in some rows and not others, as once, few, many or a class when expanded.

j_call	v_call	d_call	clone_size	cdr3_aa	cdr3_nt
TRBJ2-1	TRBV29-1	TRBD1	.	CSVENVGQGVYNEQFF	TGCAGCGTGGAAAACGTCGGACAGGGAGTTTACAATGAGCAGTTCTTC
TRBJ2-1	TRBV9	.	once	CASSVYMSSYNEQFF	TGTGCCAGCAGCGTTTATATGAGCTCCTACAATGAGCAGTTCTTC
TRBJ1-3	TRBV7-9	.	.	CASSWNGWAPNSSGNTIYF	TGTGCCAGCAGCTGGAACGGTTGGGCCCCAAACTCCTCTGGAAACACCATATATTTT
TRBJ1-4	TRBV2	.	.	CASSEAGVPNEKLFF	TGTGCCAGCAGTGAGGCCGGGGTGCCTAATGAAAAACTGTTTTTT
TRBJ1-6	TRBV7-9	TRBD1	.	CASSSGQGGSPLHF	TGTGCCAGCAGCTCCGGACAGGGAGGTTCACCCCTCCACTTT
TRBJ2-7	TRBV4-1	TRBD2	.	CASSPRGAGGSEQYF	TGCGCCAGCAGCCCCCGGGGAGCGGGAGGGTCCGAGCAGTACTTC
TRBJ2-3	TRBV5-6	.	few	CASSRVVAGQYTQYF	TGTGCCAGCAGCAGGGTCGTCGCGGGGCAGTATACGCAGTATTTT
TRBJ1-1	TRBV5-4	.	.	CASSLAPTEAFF	TGTGCCAGCAGCTTGGCCCCTACTGAAGCTTTCTTT
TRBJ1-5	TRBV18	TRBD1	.	CASSQQTGSGELGNQPQHF	TGTGCCAGCTCCCAGCAGACAGGGTCGGGAGAGCTTGGCAATCAGCCCCAGCATTTT
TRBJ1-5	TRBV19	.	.	CASSIVAQGYQPQHF	TGTGCCAGTAGTATAGTGGCACAGGGTTATCAGCCCCAGCATTTT
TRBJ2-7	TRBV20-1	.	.	CSAVSGYEQYF	TGCAGTGCGGTAAGCGGCTACGAGCAGTACTTC
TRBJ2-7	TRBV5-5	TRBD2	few	CASARTSGNYEQYF	TGTGCCAGCGCCAGGACTAGCGGGAACTACGAGCAGTACTTC
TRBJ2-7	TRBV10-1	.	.	CASGPFYEQYF	TGCGCCAGCGGCCCCTTCTACGAGCAGTACTTC
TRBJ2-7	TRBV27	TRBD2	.	CASSLPNRVAGGLYEQYF	TGTGCCAGCAGTTTACCAAACCGAGTCGCGGGGGGTCTCTACGAGCAGTACTTC
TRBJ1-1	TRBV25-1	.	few	CASSGAGRANTEAFF	TGTGCCAGCAGTGGCGCTGGGAGGGCGAACACTGAAGCTTTCTTT
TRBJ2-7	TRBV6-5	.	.	CASSYSGTPYEQYF	TGTGCCAGCAGTTACTCTGGGACACCATACGAGCAGTACTTC
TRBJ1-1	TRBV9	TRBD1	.	CASSVGTGRWDTEAFF	TGTGCCAGCAGCGTGGGGACAGGGAGGTGGGACACTGAAGCTTTCTTT
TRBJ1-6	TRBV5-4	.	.	CASSLAVGQSPLHF	TGTGCCAGCAGCTTGGCCGTAGGACAATCACCCCTCCACTTT
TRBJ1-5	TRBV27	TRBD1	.	CASRTTGGAGGRNQPQHF	TGTGCCAGCCGAACTACAGGGGGCGCTGGGGGACGCAATCAGCCCCAGCATTTT
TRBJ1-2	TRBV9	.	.	CASSVADSYYGYTF	TGTGCCAGCAGCGTAGCTGACAGCTACTATGGCTACACCTTC
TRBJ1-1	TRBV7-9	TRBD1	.	CASSRRDRRAFTEAFF	TGTGCCAGCAGCCGGAGGGACAGAAGGGCATTCACTGAAGCTTTCTTT
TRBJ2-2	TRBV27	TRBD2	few	CASSLLGLAHTGELFF	TGTGCCAGCAGTTTATTGGGACTAGCGCACACCGGGGAGCTGTTTTTT
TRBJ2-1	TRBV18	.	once	CASSPSRTYDYGKFF	TGTGCCAGCTCACCTTCACGGACTTACGACTATGGGAAGTTCTTC
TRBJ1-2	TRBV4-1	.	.	CASSQLTGSGGYTF	TGCGCCAGCAGCCAACTAACAGGGTCGGGGGGCTACACCTTC
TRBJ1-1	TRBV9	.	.	CASSVEGGGTEAFF	TGTGCCAGCAGCGTAGAGGGGGGGGGCACTGAAGCTTTCTTT
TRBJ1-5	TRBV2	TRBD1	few	CASSQDRGNNQPQHF	TGTGCCAGCAGTCAGGACAGGGGAAATAATCAGCCCCAGCATTTT
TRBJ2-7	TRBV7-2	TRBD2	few	CASRGGTSGRPPYEQYF	TGTGCCAGCAGGGGGGGGACTAGCGGGAGACCACCCTACGAGCAGTACTTC
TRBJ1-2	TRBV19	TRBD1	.	CASKDRGSYGYTF	TGTGCCAGTAAAGACAGGGGGAGCTATGGCTACACCTTC
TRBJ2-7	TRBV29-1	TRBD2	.	CSVSPTSGSFYEQYF	TGCAGCGTTTCGCCAACTAGCGGGAGTTTTTACGAGCAGTACTTC
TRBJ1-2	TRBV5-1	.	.	CASSLDIGIPGGYTF	TGCGCCAGCAGCTTGGACATAGGCATCCCCGGGGGCTACACCTTC
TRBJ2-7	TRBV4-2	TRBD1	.	CASSQTYRGYYEQYF	TGTGCCAGCAGCCAAACTTACAGGGGTTACTACGAGCAGTACTTC
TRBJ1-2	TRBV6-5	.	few	CATRDTPNYGYTF	TGTGCCACCCGGGACACTCCTAACTATGGCTACACCTTC
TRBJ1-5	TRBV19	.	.	CASSYSVLNQPQHF	TGTGCCAGTAGTTACAGTGTCCTCAATCAGCCCCAGCATTTT
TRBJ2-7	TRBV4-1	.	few	CASSQEGGVAYEQYF	TGCGCCAGCAGCCAAGAGGGGGGAGTTGCCTACGAGCAGTACTTC
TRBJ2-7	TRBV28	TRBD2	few	CASSPLTSGNIYEQYF	TGTGCCAGCAGTCCTCTCACTAGCGGCAATATCTACGAGCAGTACTTC
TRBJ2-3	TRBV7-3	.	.	CASSNQMVGASTDTQYF	TGTGCCAGCAGCAACCAGATGGTGGGAGCTAGCACAGATACGCAGTATTTT
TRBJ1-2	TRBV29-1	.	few	CSVEGGRGYGYTF	TGCAGCGTTGAAGGGGGGCGAGGCTATGGCTACACCTTC
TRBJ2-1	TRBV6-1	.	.	CASRTLDNEQFF	TGTGCCAGCAGGACCCTAGACAATGAGCAGTTCTTC
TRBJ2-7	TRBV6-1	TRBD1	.	CASSERGTALYEQYF	TGTGCCAGCAGTGAGCGAGGGACAGCTTTATACGAGCAGTACTTC
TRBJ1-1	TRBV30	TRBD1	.	CAWSVGGGRSEAFF	TGTGCCTGGAGTGTAGGGGGCGGGAGGTCTGAAGCTTTCTTT
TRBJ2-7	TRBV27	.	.	CASSLGGNSYEQYF	TGTGCCAGCAGTTTGGGGGGAAACTCCTACGAGCAGTACTTC
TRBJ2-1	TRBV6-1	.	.	CASSPRRISYNEQFF	TGTGCCAGCAGTCCTAGACGAATCTCCTACAATGAGCAGTTCTTC
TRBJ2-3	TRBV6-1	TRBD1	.	CASSEGFGTGLITDTQYF	TGTGCCAGCAGTGAAGGATTTGGGACAGGGCTGATCACAGATACGCAGTATTTT
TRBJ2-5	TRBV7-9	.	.	CASSLTSGVETQYF	TGTGCCAGCAGCTTAACCTCGGGAGTAGAGACCCAGTACTTC
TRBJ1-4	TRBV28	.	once	CASSLFPRNEKLFF	TGTGCCAGCAGTTTATTCCCCCGGAATGAAAAACTGTTTTTT
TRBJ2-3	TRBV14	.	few	CASSHRHLTSTDTQYF	TGTGCCAGCAGCCACCGACATTTAACTAGCACAGATACGCAGTATTTT
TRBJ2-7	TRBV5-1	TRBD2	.	CASSSGTSDEQYF	TGCGCCAGCAGTTCCGGGACTAGTGACGAGCAGTACTTC
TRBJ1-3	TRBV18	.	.	CASSAVTGSSGNTIYF	TGTGCCAGCTCAGCCGTAACAGGGAGCTCTGGAAACACCATATATTTT